This T cell receptor beta chain was identified during a study of CD4 and CD8 cells across lung adenocarcinoma regions. In TCRdb, the PCR reads were re-called with MiXCR into one record per CDR3 protein. This sample has approximately 9,600 distinct CDR3 sequences; approximately 48% occur once, and the top ten carry about 16%. This clonotype was seen only a few times. Sequencing used CD4+ T cells from the margin of a lung tumor. The receptor's source is a female donor with lung adenocarcinoma. The CD4 and CD8 labels of this study may be unreliable.

The CDR3 sequence: CASSQDGGGPYEQYF. The CDR3, as DNA: TGTGCCAGCAGCCAGGACGGGGGAGGGCCCTACGAGCAGTACTTC. The V gene is TRBV4-2, the J gene TRBJ2-1, with TRBD2 matching over 7 bases. The end of the DNA is better explained by TRBJ2-7, so the J call may be wrong. The CDR3 loop spans 15 amino acids. Germline-derived CDR1 and CDR2 are LGHNA and YNFKEQ.